This entry features one T cell receptor (beta chain) sequence. The sample comes from a study of memory CD4+ T cells and cytomegalovirus serostatus. As originally analysed: After removing out-of-frame reads, 2 million to 2.5 million distinct TCRbeta sequences remained. Assay: immunoSEQ multiplex PCR; the TCRdb copy retains only in-frame clones and omits some. V, J and clone size are those of that table, while D and trimming were read from the DNA. This sample has 75,000 to 90,000 clones, with around 80% found just once. Single viable CD3+CD4+CD8-CD45RO+ cells were sorted as the memory CD4+ T cells. The sample taken for sequencing was memory CD4+ T cells from blood. This receptor was identified in an adult in good health and CMV-seronegative.

This CDR3 is CASSLDGSGYEQYF. In DNA form, the CDR3 reads TGTGCCAGCAGCTTAGACGGTAGTGGCTACGAGCAGTACTTC. The chain is built from TRBV7-9 and TRBJ2-7; D not resolved. Germline V gene lookup returns CDR1 SEHNR and CDR2 FQNEAQ (reference sequence). V lost 1 base and J lost 3, with 10 bases in between. The CDR3 loop spans 14 amino acids.